The T cell receptor beta chain described here comes from a study of Ad26.COV2.S vaccination and SARS-CoV-2 variants. Across the whole study: Intramuscular Ad26.COV2.S at 5x10^10 or 1x10^11 viral particles. Study-wide results and caveats: Compared with placebo recipients, vaccine recipients had higher spike-specific TCR breadth.

The germline CDR1 and CDR2 sequences are SGHNT and YYREEE (reference sequence). The CDR3 has 13 residues. V gave up 0 bases and J gave up 7 bases, with 7 bases separating them. Treatment of the sample: around 19 received Ad26.COV2.S at low or high dose, single or two shots; roughly five received placebo; per-sample allocation not given. Vaccine and placebo recipients were sampled on day 63 after the first injection. Sequenced by immunoSEQ multiplex PCR; TCRdb stores in-frame clones only, minus some. This sample has roughly 380,000 clones, with roughly 90% found just once. About this clone itself: Its matching antigen is unknown.

The chain joins TRBV5-4 to TRBJ2-2, with unresolved D. Source: peripheral blood, taken in a trial of Ad26.COV2.S vaccine versus placebo. The receptor's source is a person aged 18-60 years who received the Ad26.COV2.S COVID-19 vaccine or a placebo. CDR3 nucleotides: TGTGCCAGCAGCTTGGATGCGATCGGGGAGCTGTTTTTT. Translating gives CASSLDAIGELFF.